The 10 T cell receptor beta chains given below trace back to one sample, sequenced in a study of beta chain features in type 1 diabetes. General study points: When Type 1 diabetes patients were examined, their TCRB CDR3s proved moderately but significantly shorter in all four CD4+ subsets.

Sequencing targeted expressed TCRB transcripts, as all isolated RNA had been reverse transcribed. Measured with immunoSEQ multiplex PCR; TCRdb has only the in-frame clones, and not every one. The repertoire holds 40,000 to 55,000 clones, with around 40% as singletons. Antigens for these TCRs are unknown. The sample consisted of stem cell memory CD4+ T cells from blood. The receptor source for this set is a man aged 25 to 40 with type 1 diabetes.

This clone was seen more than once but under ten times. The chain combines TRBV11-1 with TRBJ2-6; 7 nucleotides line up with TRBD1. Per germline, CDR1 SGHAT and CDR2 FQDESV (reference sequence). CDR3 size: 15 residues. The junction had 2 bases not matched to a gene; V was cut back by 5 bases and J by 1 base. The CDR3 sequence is CASSMTGSGANVLTF. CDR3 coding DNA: TGTGCCAGCAGCATGACAGGGTCTGGGGCCAACGTCCTGACTTTC.

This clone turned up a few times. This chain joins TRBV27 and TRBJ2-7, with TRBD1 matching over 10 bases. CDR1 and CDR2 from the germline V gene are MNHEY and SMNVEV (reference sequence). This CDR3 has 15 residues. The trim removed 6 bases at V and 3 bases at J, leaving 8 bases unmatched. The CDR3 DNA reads TGTGCCAGCAGACGCTCCGGGACAGGGGACTACGAGCAGTACTTC. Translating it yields CASRRSGTGDYEQYF.

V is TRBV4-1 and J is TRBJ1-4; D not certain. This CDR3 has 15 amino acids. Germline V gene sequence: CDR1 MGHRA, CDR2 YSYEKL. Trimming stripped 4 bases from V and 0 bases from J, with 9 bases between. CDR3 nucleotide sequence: TGCGCCAGCAGCCCCCGGAGTGCAACTAATGAAAAACTGTTTTTT. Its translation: CASSPRSATNEKLFF.

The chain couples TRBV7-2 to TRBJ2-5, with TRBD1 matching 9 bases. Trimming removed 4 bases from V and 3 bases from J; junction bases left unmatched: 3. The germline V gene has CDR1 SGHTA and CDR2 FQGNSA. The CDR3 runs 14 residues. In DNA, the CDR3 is TGTGCCAGCAGCTCGAGGACAGGGGAAGAGACCCAGTACTTC. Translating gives CASSSRTGEETQYF. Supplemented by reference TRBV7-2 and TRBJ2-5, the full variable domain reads GAGVSQSPSNKVTEKGKDVELRCDPISGHTALYWYRQSLGQGLEFLIYFQGNSAPDKSGLPSDRFSAERTGGSVSTLTIQRTQQEDSAVYLCASSSRTGEETQYFGPGTRLLVL.

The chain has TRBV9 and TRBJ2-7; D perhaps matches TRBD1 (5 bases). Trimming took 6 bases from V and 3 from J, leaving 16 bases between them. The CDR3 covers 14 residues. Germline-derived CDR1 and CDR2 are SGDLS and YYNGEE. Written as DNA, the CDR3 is TGTGCCAGCAAACTAATAGGGGTTCTCTACGAGCAGTACTTC. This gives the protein CASKLIGVLYEQYF.

CDR3 sequence reads: CASSPPRDRVPDTQYF. CDR3 sequence (DNA): TGTGCCAGCTCACCACCGAGAGACAGGGTTCCAGATACGCAGTATTTT. This chain connects TRBV18 to TRBJ2-3; the match to TRBD1 covers 7 bases. CDR1 KGHSH and CDR2 LQKENI come from the germline V gene. With 0 bases clipped from V and 4 bases from J, the junction kept 7 bases outside the gene matches. This CDR3 comprises 16 residues.

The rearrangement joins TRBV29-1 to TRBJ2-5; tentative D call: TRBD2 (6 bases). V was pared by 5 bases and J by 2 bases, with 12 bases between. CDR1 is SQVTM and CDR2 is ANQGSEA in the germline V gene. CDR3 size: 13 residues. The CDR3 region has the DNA TGCAGCGTTCTTGGGACTTCACAAGAGACCCAGTACTTC. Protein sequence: CSVLGTSQETQYF.

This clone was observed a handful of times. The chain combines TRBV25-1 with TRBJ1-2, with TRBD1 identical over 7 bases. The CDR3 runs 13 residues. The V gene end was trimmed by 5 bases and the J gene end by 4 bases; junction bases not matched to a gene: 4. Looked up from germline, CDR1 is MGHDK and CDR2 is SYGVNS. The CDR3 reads CASSSGTVYGYTF. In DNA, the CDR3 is TGTGCCAGCAGTTCCGGGACAGTCTATGGCTACACCTTC.

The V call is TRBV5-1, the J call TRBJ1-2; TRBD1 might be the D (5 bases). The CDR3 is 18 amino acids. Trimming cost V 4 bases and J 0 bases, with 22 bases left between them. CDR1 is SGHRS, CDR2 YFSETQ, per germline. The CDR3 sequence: CASSRRRGRTSTNYGYTF. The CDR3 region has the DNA TGCGCCAGCAGCCGACGTAGAGGAAGGACATCTACTAACTATGGCTACACCTTC.

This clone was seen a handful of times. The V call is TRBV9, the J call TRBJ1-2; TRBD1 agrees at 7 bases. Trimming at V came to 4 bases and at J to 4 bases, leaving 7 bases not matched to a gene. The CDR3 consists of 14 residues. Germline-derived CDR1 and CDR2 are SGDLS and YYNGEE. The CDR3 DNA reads TGTGCCAGCAGCACCCGACAGGGTAGCTATGGCTACACCTTC. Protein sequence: CASSTRQGSYGYTF.